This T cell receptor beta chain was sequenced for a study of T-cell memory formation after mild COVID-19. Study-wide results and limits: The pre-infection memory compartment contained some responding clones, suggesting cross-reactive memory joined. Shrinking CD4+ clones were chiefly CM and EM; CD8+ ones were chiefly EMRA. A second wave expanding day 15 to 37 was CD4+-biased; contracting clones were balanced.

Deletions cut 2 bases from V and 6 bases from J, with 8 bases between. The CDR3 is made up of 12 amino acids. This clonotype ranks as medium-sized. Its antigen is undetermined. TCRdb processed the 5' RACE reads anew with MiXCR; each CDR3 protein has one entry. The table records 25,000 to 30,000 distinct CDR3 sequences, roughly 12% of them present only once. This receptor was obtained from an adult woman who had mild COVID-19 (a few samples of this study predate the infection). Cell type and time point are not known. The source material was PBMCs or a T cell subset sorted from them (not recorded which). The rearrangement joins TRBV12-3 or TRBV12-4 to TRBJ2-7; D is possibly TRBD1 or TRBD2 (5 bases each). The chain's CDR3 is CASSLYGGEQYF. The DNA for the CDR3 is TGTGCCAGCAGTTTATATGGGGGCGAGCAGTACTTC.